These 2 T cell receptor beta chains came from one sample sequenced in a study of technical replicates of blood from a handful of donors. The assay was immunoSEQ multiplex PCR, and TCRdb's table has in-frame clones only and misses some. The sample contains some 69,000 clones, approximately 88% of which appear only once. Sequencing was performed on PBMCs. The receptors were gathered from a human donor in good health. Some clones in this sample may be carry-over from other donors' samples.

V usage is TRBV5-5 and J usage is TRBJ2-1; the match to TRBD2 covers 7 bases. This CDR3 is 15 amino acids long. V was clipped by 1 base and J by 3 bases; unmatched bases: 4. Germline V gives CDR1 SGHKS, CDR2 YYEKEE (reference sequence). The CDR3 DNA reads as TGTGCCAGCAGCTTGCGCCTAGCGGACTACAATGAGCAGTTCTTC. Translation: CASSLRLADYNEQFF.

V and J are TRBV9 and TRBJ2-4; 8 bases match TRBD1. The CDR3 is 17 amino acids. CDR1 and CDR2 (germline): SGDLS, YYNGEE. Unmatched junction bases numbered 6, after V lost 1 base and J lost 0 bases. DNA for the CDR3: TGTGCCAGCAGCGTACCGGACAGGGCCCTAGCCAAAAACATTCAGTACTTC. The encoded protein is CASSVPDRALAKNIQYF.